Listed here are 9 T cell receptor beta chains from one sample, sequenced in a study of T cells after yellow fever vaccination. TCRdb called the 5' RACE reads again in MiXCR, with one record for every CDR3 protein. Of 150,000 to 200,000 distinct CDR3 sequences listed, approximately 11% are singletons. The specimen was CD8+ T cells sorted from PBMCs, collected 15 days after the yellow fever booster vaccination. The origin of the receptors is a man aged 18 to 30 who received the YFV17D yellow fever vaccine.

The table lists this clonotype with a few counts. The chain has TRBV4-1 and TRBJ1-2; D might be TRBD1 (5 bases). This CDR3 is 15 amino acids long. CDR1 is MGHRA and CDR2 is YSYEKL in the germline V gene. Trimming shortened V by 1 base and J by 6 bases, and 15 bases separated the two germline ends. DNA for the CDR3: TGCGCCAGCAGCCAAGTCAGACAGCTGGTAGATGGCTACACCTTC. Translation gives CASSQVRQLVDGYTF.

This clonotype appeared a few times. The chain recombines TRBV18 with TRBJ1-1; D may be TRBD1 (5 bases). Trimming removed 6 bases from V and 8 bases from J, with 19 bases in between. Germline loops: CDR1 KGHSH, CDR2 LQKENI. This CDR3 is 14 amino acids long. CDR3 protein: CASSLEGLPGEAFF. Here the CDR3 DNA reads TGTGCCAGCTCGCTAGAGGGACTCCCGGGGGAAGCTTTCTTT.

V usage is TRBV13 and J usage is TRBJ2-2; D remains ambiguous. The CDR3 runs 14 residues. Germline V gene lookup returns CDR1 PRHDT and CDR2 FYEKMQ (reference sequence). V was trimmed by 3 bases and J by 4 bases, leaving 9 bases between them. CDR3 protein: CASSLGVSTGELFF. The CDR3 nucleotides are TGTGCCAGCAGCTTGGGTGTGTCCACCGGGGAGCTGTTTTTT.

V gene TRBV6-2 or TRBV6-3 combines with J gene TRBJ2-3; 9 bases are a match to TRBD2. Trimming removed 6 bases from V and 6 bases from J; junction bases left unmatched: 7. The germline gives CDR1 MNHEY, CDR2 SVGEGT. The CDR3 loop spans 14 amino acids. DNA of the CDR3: TGTGCCAGCAGAATCGGCGGGGGGGCGGATACGCAGTATTTT. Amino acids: CASRIGGGADTQYF.

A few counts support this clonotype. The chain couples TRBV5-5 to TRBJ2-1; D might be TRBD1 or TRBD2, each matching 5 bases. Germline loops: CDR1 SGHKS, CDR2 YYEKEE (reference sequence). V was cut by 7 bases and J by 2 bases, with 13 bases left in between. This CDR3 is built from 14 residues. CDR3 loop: CASGRTGPYNEQFF. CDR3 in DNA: TGTGCCAGCGGAAGGACGGGACCCTACAATGAGCAGTTCTTC.

CDR3 nucleotides: TGTGCTAGTGGTCGCACTTCGGGTAGCACAGATACGCAGTATTTT. As protein: CASGRTSGSTDTQYF. The chain recombines TRBV12-5 with TRBJ2-3, with no clear D. This CDR3 spans 15 amino acids. Between the trimmed V and J ends, which lost 5 bases and 0 bases, there was a span of 12 bases. CDR1 LGHNT and CDR2 FRNRAP come from the germline V gene. Supplemented by reference TRBV12-5 and TRBJ2-3, the full variable domain reads DARVTQTPRHKVTEMGQEVTMRCQPILGHNTVFWYRQTMMQGLELLAYFRNRAPLDDSGMPKDRFSAEMPDATLATLKIQPSEPRDSAVYFCASGRTSGSTDTQYFGPGTRLTVL.

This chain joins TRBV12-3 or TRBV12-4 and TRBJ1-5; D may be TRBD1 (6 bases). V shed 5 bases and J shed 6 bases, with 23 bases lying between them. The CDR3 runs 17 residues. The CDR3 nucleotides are TGTGCCAGCAGTCCCCGAGACCGAACAGGGAGCGGTCAGCCCCAGCATTTT. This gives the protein CASSPRDRTGSGQPQHF.

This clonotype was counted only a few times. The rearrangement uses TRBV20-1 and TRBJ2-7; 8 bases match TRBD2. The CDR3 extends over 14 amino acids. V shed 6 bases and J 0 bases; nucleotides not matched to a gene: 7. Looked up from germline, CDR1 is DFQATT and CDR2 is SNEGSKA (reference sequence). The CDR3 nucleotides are TGCAGTGCCCAAAGCGGGGGCAGCTCCTACGAGCAGTACGTC. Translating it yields CSAQSGGSSYEQYV.

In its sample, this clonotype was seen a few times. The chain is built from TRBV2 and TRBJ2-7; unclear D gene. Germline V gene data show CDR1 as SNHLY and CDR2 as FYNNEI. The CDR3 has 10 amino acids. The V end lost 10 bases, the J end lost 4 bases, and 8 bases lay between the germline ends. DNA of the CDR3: TGTGCCATCAAACAGTACGAGCAGTACTTC. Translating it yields CAIKQYEQYF.